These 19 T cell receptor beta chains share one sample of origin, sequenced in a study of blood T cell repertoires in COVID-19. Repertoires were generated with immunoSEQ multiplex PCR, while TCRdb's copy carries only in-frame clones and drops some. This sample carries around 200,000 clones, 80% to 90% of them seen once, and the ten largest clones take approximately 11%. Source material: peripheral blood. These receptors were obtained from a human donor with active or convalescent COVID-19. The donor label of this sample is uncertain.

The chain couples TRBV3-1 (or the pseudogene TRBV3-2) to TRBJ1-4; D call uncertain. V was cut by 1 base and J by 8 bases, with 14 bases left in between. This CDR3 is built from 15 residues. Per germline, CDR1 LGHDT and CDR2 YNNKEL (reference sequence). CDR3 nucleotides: TGTGCCAGCAGCCAAGGTTGGTTTGATCAGGAAAAACTGTTTTTT. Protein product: CASSQGWFDQEKLFF.

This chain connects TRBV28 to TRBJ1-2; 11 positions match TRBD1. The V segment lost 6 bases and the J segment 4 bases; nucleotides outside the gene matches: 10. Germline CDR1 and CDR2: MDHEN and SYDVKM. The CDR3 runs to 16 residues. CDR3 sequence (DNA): TGTGCCAGCAGACCCCGCCGGGACAGGGGGACCTATGGCTACACCTTC. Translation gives CASRPRRDRGTYGYTF.

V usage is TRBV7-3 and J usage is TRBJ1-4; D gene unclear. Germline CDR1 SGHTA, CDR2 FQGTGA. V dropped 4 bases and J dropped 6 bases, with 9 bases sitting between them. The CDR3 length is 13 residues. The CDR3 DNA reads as TGTGCCAGCAGCTCAGGCGTGGATGAAAAACTGTTTTTT. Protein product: CASSSGVDEKLFF.

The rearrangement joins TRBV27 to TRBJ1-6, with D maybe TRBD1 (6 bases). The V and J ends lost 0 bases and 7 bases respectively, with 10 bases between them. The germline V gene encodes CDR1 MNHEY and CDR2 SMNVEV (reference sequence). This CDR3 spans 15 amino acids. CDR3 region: CASSLSRQGNSPLHF. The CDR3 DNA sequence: TGTGCCAGCAGTTTATCGAGGCAGGGGAATTCACCCCTCCACTTT.

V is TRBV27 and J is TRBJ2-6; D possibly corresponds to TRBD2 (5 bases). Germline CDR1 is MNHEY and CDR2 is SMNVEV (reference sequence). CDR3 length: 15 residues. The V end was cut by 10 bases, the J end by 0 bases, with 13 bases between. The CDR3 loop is CATTNGVSGANVLTF. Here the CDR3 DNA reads TGTGCCACAACAAACGGGGTCTCTGGGGCCAACGTCCTGACTTTC.

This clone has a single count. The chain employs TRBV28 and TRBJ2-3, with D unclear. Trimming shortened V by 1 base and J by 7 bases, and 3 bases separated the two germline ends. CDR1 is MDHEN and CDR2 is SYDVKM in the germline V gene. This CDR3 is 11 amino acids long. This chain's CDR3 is CASSLSYTQYF. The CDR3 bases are TGTGCCAGCAGTTTATCATATACGCAGTATTTT.

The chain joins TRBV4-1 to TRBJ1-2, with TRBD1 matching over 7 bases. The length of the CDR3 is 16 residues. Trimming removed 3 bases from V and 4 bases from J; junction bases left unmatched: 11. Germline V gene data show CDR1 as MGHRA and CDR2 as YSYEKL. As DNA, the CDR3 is TGCGCCAGCAGCCAGGACGGACAGGTTAGCATCTATGGCTACACCTTC. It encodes CASSQDGQVSIYGYTF.

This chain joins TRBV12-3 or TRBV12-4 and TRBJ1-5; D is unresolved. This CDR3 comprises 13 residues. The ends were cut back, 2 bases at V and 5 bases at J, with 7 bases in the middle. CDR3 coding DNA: TGTGCCAGCAGTTTAAACAGTGATCAGCCCCAGCATTTT. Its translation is CASSLNSDQPQHF.

In nucleotides, the CDR3 is TGTGCCAGCAGTGACGACAGGGCCTACGAGCAGTACTTC. Translation gives CASSDDRAYEQYF. The chain combines TRBV6-1 with TRBJ2-7; 7 nucleotides match TRBD1. The CDR3 loop spans 13 amino acids. Per the germline V gene, CDR1 is MNHNS and CDR2 is SASEGT. J lost 2 bases, V lost 3 bases, and 1 base had no gene match.

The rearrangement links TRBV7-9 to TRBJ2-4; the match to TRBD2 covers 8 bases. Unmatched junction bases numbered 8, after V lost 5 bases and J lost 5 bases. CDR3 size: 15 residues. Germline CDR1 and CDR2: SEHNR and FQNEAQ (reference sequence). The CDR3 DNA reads TGTGCCAGCAGCACGGTGACTAGCGCCCAAAACATTCAGTACTTC. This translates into CASSTVTSAQNIQYF.

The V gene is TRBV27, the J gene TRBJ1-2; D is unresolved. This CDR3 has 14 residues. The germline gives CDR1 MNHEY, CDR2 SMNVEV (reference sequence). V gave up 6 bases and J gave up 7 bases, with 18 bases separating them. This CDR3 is CASRELSLLGGYTF. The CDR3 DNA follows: TGTGCCAGCAGGGAGCTATCGCTTTTGGGTGGCTACACCTTC.

The CDR3 nucleotides read TGTGCCAGCAGCCCAATACAGGAGTTAAATGAAAAACTGTTTTTT. Translated, it gives CASSPIQELNEKLFF. This chain links TRBV16 with TRBJ1-4; a possible D gene is TRBD1 (5 bases). Germline V gene data show CDR1 as KGHSY and CDR2 as FQNENV. This CDR3 is 15 amino acids long. V was shortened by 4 bases and J by 5 bases, with 14 bases between the two germline ends.

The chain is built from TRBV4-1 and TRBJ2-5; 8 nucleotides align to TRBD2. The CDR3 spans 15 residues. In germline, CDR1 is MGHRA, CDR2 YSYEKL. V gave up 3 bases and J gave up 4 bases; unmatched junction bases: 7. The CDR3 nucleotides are TGCGCCAGCAGCCATGGAGCCGGGGGGGCAGAGACCCAGTACTTC. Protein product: CASSHGAGGAETQYF.

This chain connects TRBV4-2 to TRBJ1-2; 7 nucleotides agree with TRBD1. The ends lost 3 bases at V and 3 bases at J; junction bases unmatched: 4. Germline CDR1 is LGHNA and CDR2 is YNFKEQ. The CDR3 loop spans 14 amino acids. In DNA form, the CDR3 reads TGTGCCAGCAGCCAGAACAGGGGAGACTATGGCTACACCTTC. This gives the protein CASSQNRGDYGYTF.

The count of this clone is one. The CDR3 loop reads CASSLAGGLNTEAFF. CDR3 DNA sequence: TGTGCCAGCAGCTTAGCTGGCGGATTGAACACTGAAGCTTTCTTT. The chain carries TRBV7-8 and TRBJ1-1; no firm D call. Deletions cut 0 bases from V and 0 bases from J, with 8 bases between. The CDR3 covers 15 residues. In germline, CDR1 is SGHVS, CDR2 FQNEAQ.

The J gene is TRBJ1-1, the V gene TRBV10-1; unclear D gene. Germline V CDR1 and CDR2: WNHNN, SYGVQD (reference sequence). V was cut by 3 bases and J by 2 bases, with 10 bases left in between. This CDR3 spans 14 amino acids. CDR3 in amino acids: CASSDRGRNTEAFF. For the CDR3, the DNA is TGCGCCAGCAGTGATCGGGGTAGAAACACTGAAGCTTTCTTT.

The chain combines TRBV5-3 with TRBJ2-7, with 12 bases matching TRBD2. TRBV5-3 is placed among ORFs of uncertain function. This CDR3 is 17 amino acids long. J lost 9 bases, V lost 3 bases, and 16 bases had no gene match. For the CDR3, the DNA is TGTGCCAGAAGCTCCCGGTTTAGCAGTCTAGCGGGAGGGAGGCAGTACTTC. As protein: CARSSRFSSLAGGRQYF.

The DNA of the CDR3 is TGTGCCAGCAGCTTAAGGTCTAGCGGGCAAGAGACCCAGTACTTC. It specifies CASSLRSSGQETQYF. The chain recombines TRBV13 with TRBJ2-5; 8 bases line up with TRBD2. Germline CDR1 reads PRHDT; CDR2 reads FYEKMQ (reference sequence). V was pared by 2 bases and J by 2 bases, with 4 bases of the junction left unmatched. The CDR3 length is 15 residues. The variable domain in full, completed from reference TRBV13 and TRBJ2-5, reads AAGVIQSPRHLIKEKRETATLKCYPIPRHDTVYWYQQGPGQDPQFLISFYEKMQSDKGSIPDRFSAQQFSDYHSELNMSSLELGDSALYFCASSLRSSGQETQYFGPGTRLLVL.

The CDR3 bases are TGTGCCAGCAGCTTCAGGGGAACTAATGAAAAACTGTTTTTT. It encodes CASSFRGTNEKLFF. The genes are TRBV7-9 and TRBJ1-4; possible D gene TRBD1, 6 bases. Trimming took off 3 bases at V and 1 base at J, with 6 bases between the two ends. CDR1 is SEHNR and CDR2 is FQNEAQ in the germline V gene (reference sequence). CDR3 length: 14 amino acids.